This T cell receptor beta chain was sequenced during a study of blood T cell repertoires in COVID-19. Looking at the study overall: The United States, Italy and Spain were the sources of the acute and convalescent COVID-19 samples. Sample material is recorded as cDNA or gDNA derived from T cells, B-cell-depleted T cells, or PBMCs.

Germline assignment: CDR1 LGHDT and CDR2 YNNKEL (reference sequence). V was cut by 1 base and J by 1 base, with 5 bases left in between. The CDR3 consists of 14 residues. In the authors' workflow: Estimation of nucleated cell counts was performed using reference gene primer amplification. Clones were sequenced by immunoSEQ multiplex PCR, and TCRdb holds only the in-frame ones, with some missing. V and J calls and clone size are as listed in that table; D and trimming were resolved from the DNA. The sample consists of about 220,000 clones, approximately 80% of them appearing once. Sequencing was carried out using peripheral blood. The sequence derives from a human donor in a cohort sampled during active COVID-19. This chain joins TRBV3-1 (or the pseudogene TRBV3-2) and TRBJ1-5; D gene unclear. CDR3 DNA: TGTGCCAGCAGCCAAGCCGGGAGCAATCAGCCCCAGCATTTT. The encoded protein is CASSQAGSNQPQHF.